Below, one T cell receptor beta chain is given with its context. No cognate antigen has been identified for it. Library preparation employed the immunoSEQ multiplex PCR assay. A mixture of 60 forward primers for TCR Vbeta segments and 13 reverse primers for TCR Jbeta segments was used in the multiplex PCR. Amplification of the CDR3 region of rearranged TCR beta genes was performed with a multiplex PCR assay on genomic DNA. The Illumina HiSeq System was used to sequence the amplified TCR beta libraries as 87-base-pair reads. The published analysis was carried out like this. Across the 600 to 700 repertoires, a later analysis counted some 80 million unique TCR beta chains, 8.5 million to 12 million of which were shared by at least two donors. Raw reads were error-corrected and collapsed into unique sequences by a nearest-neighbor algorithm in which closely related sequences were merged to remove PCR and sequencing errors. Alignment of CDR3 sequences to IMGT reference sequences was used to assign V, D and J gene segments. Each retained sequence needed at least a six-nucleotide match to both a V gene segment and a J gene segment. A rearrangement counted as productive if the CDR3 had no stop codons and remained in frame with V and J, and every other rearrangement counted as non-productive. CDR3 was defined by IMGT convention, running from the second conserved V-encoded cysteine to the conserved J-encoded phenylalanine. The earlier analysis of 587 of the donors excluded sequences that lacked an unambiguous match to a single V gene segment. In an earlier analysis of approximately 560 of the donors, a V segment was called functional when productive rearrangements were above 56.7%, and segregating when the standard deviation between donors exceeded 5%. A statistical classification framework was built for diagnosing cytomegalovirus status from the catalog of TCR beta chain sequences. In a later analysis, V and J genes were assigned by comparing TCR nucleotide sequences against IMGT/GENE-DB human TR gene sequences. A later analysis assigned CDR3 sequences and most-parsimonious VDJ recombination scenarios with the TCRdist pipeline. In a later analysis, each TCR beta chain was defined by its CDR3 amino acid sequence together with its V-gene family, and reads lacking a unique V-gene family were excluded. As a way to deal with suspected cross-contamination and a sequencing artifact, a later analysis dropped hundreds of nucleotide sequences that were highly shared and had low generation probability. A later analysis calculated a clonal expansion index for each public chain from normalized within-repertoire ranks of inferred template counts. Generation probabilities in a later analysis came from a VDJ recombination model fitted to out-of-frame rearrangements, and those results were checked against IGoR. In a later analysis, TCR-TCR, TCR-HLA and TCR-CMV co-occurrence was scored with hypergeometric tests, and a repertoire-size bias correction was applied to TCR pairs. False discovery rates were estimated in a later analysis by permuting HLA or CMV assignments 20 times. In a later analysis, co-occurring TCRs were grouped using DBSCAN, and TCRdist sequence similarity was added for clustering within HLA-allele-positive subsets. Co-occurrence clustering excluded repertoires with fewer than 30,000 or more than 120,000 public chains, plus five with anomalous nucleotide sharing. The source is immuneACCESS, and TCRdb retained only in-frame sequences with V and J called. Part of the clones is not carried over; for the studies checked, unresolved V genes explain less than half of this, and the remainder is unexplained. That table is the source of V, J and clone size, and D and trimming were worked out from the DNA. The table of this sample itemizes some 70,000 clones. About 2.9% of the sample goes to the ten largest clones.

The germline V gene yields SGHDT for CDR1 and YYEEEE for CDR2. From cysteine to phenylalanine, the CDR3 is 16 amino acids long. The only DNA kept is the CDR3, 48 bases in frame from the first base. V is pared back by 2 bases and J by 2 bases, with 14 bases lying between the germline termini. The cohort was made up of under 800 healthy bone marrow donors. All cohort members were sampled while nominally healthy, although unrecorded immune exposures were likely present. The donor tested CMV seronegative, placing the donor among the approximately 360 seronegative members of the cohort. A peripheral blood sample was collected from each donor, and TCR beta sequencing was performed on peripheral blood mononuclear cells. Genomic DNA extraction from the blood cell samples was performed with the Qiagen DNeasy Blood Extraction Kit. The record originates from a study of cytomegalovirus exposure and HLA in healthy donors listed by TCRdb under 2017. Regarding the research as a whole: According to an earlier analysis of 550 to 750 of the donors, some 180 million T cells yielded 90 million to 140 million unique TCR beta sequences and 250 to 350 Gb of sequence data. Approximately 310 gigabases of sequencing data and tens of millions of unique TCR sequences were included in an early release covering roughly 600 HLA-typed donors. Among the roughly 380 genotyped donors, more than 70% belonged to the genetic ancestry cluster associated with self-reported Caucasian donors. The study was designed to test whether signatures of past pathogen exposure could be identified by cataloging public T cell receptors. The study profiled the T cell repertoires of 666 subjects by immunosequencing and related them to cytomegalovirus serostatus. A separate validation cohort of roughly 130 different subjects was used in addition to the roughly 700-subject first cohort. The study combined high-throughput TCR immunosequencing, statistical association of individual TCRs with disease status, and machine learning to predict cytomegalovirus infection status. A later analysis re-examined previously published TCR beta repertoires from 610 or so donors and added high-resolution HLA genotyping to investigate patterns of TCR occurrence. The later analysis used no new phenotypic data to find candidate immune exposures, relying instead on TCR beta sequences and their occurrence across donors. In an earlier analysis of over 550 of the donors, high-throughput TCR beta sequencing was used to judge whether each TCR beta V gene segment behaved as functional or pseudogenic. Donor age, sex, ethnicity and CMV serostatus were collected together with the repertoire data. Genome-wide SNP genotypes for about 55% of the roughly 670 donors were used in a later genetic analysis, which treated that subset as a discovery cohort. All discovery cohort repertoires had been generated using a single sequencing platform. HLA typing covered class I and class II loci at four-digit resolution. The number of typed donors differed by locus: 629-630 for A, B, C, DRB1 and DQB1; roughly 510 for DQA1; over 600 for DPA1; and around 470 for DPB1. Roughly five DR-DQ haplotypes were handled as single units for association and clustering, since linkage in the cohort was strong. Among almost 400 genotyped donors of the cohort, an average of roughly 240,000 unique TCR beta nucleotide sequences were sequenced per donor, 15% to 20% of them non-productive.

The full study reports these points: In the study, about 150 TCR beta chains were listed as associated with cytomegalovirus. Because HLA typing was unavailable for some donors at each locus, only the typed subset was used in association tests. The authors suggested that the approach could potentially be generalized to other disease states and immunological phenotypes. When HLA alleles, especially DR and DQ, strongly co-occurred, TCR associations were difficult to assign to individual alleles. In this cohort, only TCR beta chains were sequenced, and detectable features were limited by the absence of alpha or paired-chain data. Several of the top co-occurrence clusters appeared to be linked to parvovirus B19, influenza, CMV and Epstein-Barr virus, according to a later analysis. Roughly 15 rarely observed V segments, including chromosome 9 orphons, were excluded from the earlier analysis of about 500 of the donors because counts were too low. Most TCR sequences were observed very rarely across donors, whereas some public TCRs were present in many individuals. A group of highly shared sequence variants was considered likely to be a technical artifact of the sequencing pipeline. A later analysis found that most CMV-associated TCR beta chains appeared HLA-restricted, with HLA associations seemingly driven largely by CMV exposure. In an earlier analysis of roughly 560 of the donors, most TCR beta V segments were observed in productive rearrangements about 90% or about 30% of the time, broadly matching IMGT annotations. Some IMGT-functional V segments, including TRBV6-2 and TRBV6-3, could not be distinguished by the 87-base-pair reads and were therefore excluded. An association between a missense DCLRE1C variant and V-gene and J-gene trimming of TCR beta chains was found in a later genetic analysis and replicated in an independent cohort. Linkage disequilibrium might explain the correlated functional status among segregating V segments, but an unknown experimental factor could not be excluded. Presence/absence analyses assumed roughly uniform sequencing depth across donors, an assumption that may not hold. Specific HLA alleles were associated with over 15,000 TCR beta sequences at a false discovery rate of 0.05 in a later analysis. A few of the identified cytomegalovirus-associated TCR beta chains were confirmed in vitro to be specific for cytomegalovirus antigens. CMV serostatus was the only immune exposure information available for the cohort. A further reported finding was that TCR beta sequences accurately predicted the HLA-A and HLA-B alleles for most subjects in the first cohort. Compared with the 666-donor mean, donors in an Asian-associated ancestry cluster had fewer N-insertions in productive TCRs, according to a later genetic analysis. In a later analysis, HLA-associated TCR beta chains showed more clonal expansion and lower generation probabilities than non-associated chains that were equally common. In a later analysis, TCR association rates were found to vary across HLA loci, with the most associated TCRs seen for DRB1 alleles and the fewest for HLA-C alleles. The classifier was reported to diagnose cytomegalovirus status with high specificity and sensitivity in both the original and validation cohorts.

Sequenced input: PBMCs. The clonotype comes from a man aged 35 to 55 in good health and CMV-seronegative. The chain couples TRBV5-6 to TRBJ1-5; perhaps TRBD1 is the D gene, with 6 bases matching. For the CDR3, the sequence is CASSFGGGSGNQPQHF. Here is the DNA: TGTGCCAGCAGCTTCGGTGGGGGCTCTGGCAATCAGCCCCAGCATTTT.